This T cell receptor beta chain was recovered during a study of T cells in Graves' hyperthyroidism and ophthalmopathy. Looking at the study overall: Peripheral blood was obtained at initial diagnosis, preceding any treatment. General study points: Ophthalmopathy stood apart from stable hyperthyroidism in a 13 V-J model. Most thyroid clonotypes that were expanded above 0.001 also turned up in blood.

V was trimmed by 6 bases and J by 0 bases, leaving 11 bases between them. The CDR3 is made up of 14 amino acids. The germline V gene has CDR1 WSHSY and CDR2 SAAADI. Every diagnosis used clinical symptoms, serum thyroxine and TRAb, thyroid ultrasound and orbital computed tomography. This clonotype was detected ten times or more. Its specificity is not known. Amplified TCR beta CDR3 regions came from RNA transcripts. An initial round of RT-PCR targeting the TCR CDR3 relied on the HTBI primer set. TCRdb called the multiplex PCR reads again in MiXCR, with one record for every CDR3 protein. Of approximately 640,000 distinct CDR3 sequences listed, under 20% are singletons.

Sequencing was performed on blood. The rearrangement uses TRBV10-2 and TRBJ1-1; unclear D gene. The clonotype comes from a woman aged 30 to 39 with Graves' hyperthyroidism. The CDR3 loop is CASRAPQMNTEAFF. The CDR3 DNA reads as TGCGCCAGCAGGGCCCCACAGATGAACACTGAAGCTTTCTTT.